This entry lists 16 T cell receptor beta chains sequenced from one sample in a study of CD8+CD57+ T cells in acquired aplastic anemia. Genomic DNA, the template, was used for profiling of the TCR beta VDJ and CDR3. TCRdb processed the reads anew with MiXCR; each CDR3 protein has one entry. The repertoire includes a few hundred thousand distinct CDR3 sequences, about 70% of them detected once, and 3% to 4.5% sits in the top ten. Sequenced sample: sorted CD4+, CD8+, or CD8+CD57+ T cells (not recorded which) from PBMCs. Source of these receptors: a human donor in good health, serving as a control.

The rearrangement links TRBV7-8 to TRBJ2-2, with D possibly TRBD1 on 5 matching bases. The CDR3 length is 16 residues. The V gene lost 2 bases and the J gene lost 6 bases, with 16 bases spanning the gap. The germline CDR1 and CDR2 sequences are SGHVS and FQNEAQ. The CDR3 loop is CASSLRGSRGSGELFF. The CDR3 DNA reads TGTGCCAGCAGCTTAAGGGGCAGTAGGGGTTCCGGGGAGCTGTTTTTT.

This clonotype was counted at least ten times. The chain uses TRBV2 and TRBJ1-5; unclear D gene. CDR3 length: 12 amino acids. Per the germline V gene, CDR1 is SNHLY and CDR2 is FYNNEI. V was shortened by 9 bases and J by 5 bases, with 11 bases between the two germline ends. The DNA for the CDR3 is TGTGCCAGATATACAGATTATCAGCCCCAGCATTTT. It yields the protein CARYTDYQPQHF. Drawing the rest from reference TRBV2 and TRBJ1-5, the complete variable domain is EPEVTQTPSHQVTQMGQEVILRCVPISNHLYFYWYRQILGQKVEFLVSFYNNEISEKSEIFDDQFSVERPDGSNFTLKIRSTKLEDSAMYFCARYTDYQPQHFGDGTRLSIL.

This clonotype was counted between two and nine times. A much larger clone sits a single nucleotide away, making a read error possible. V is TRBV6-4 and J is TRBJ2-3; tentative D call: TRBD2 (5 bases). CDR3 length: 15 residues. The germline V and J ends were trimmed by 0 bases and 2 bases, with 9 bases remaining between them. Germline V gene data show CDR1 as MRHNA and CDR2 as SNTAGT. The CDR3 loop is CASSDSDSYTDTQYF. The CDR3 DNA is TGTGCCAGCAGTGACTCGGACTCATACACAGATACGCAGTATTTT.

This clonotype was detected once. A junction end diverges from the germline sequence, so it may reflect a read error. CDR3 in amino acids: CASSASGQGVREAFF. CDR3 coding DNA: TGCGCCAGCAGTGCATCGGGACAGGGGGTGCGTGAAGCTTTCTTT. The J gene is TRBJ1-1, the V gene TRBV25-1, with 11 bases lining up with TRBD1. The CDR3 is made up of 15 amino acids. Germline lookup yields CDR1 MGHDK and CDR2 SYGVNS.

V is TRBV25-1 and J is TRBJ1-5; no reliable D call. This CDR3 region has 13 residues. The V gene lost 8 bases and the J gene lost 5 bases, with 13 bases spanning the gap. CDR1 and CDR2 from the germline V gene are MGHDK and SYGVNS. CDR3 protein: CASSPGVDQPQHF. The CDR3 nucleotides read TGTGCCAGCTCCCCCGGGGTGGATCAGCCCCAGCATTTT. The full variable domain, rest sourced from reference TRBV25-1 and TRBJ1-5, is EADIYQTPRYLVIGTGKKITLECSQTMGHDKMYWYQQDPGMELHLIHYSYGVNSTEKGDLSSESTVSRIRTEHFPLTLESARPSHTSQYLCASSPGVDQPQHFGDGTRLSIL.

This chain uses TRBV5-1 with TRBJ2-7; a possible D gene is TRBD1 (6 bases). The V end was cut by 3 bases, the J end by 2 bases, with 12 bases between. The CDR3 is made up of 14 amino acids. Germline V gene data show CDR1 as SGHRS and CDR2 as YFSETQ. The CDR3 sequence is CASSSGQSTYEQYF. The CDR3 DNA follows: TGCGCCAGCAGCTCCGGACAGAGTACCTACGAGCAGTACTTC.

The genes are TRBV5-6 and TRBJ1-6; 7 positions match TRBD1. The germline V gene has CDR1 SGHDT and CDR2 YYEEEE. This CDR3 is 16 amino acids long. Trimming at V came to 3 bases and at J to 9 bases, leaving 12 bases not matched to a gene. The CDR3 DNA follows: TGTGCCAGCAGCTCGGGACAGATTGATGGGGGTTCACCCCTCCACTTT. This sequence encodes CASSSGQIDGGSPLHF.

This rearrangement joins TRBV12-3 or TRBV12-4 to TRBJ2-7; D is undetermined. With 5 bases removed from V and 2 bases from J, the gap between germline ends came to 13 bases. The CDR3 contains 14 residues. CDR3 sequence: CASSLRHGPYEQYF. DNA of the CDR3: TGTGCCAGCAGTCTCCGGCACGGACCCTACGAGCAGTACTTC.

CDR3: CASSLARGDQETQYF. DNA of the CDR3: TGTGCCAGCAGCTTAGCCAGGGGAGACCAAGAGACCCAGTACTTC. This rearrangement joins TRBV11-2 to TRBJ2-5, with D possibly TRBD1 on 6 matching bases. The CDR3 runs 15 residues. Germline CDR1 reads SGHAT; CDR2 reads FQNNGV. Trimming took off 1 base at V and 0 bases at J, with 9 bases between the two ends.

This clonotype occurred a few times. The chain employs TRBV20-1 and TRBJ2-7; D is tentatively TRBD1 or TRBD2 (6 bases each). Trimming cost V 0 bases and J 0 bases, with 15 bases left between them. This CDR3 is 16 amino acids long. The germline gives CDR1 DFQATT, CDR2 SNEGSKA (reference sequence). The CDR3 sequence is CSARDPEGGDSYEQYF. CDR3 coding DNA: TGCAGTGCTAGAGATCCAGAGGGGGGCGACTCCTACGAGCAGTACTTC.

In this sample, this clonotype turned up many times. The V and J genes are TRBV10-3 and TRBJ2-1; D call uncertain. The V gene's germline CDR1 is ENHRY and CDR2 SYGVKD. This CDR3 has 12 amino acids. V was pared by 0 bases and J by 3 bases, with 0 bases between. CDR3 DNA: TGTGCCATCAGTGAGTCCTACAATGAGCAGTTCTTC. It yields the protein CAISESYNEQFF.

The chain carries TRBV29-1 and TRBJ1-1, with unresolved D. Germline values: CDR1 SQVTM, CDR2 ANQGSEA. The CDR3 contains 13 residues. Trimming stripped 5 bases from V and 0 bases from J, with 10 bases between. The CDR3, as DNA: TGCAGCGTTAAGGAGGAAATGAACACTGAAGCTTTCTTT. The encoded protein is CSVKEEMNTEAFF.

This clonotype was seen only once. It may be a read error: a sequence one base away is much more abundant. The DNA of the CDR3 is TGTGCCAGCAGTGTTACCTCCGCCGCCAGTCAGCCCCAGCATTTT. Translated: CASSVTSAASQPQHF. The chain links TRBV2 to TRBJ1-5; no clear D gene. V lost 4 bases to trimming and J lost 6 bases, with 16 bases between them. Germline V lookup: CDR1 SNHLY, CDR2 FYNNEI. This CDR3 region has 15 residues.

Regarding this clonotype: It is likely a read error, because the conserved phenylalanine at the end of the CDR3 is missing. It is unclear where the CDR3 begins or ends on the DNA, so no DNA is shown, and the CDR3 is as TCRdb lists it. The J gene is TRBJ2-7, the V gene TRBV7-2; the table assigns TRBD1, which was not confirmed against the DNA. 13 amino acids form the CDR3, both terminal residues included. Germline V gives CDR1 SGHTA, CDR2 FQGNSA. The CDR3 spells CASSVVTPPLHYG.

This clonotype has only a few counts. This may come from a read error, since a much larger clone is one base off. The chain employs TRBV11-3 and TRBJ2-2; D is unclear. This CDR3 is 13 amino acids long. V gave up 5 bases and J gave up 9 bases, with 13 bases separating them. Germline V gives CDR1 SGHNT, CDR2 YENEEA. The CDR3 nucleotides are TGTGCCAGCAGCCCCACCCCCCCGAGGGAGCTGTTTTTT. Amino acid sequence: CASSPTPPRELFF.

The gene calls are TRBV15 and TRBJ2-3; 7 bases map to TRBD2. This CDR3 has 14 amino acids. The V gene's germline CDR1 is LNHNV and CDR2 YYDKDF (reference sequence). V lost 3 bases and J lost 4; bases outside the gene matches: 4. This chain's CDR3 is CATSRGGGADTQYF. The DNA for the CDR3 is TGTGCCACCAGCAGGGGGGGGGGGGCAGATACGCAGTATTTT. The full variable domain, rest sourced from reference TRBV15 and TRBJ2-3, is DAMVIQNPRYQVTQFGKPVTLSCSQTLNHNVMYWYQQKSSQAPKLLFHYYDKDFNNEADTPDNFQSRRPNTSFCFLDIRSPGLGDTAMYLCATSRGGGADTQYFGPGTRLTVL.